A single sample is the source of the 6 T cell receptor beta chains below, sequenced in a study of blood T cell repertoires in COVID-19. Sequencing used immunoSEQ multiplex PCR; TCRdb keeps in-frame clones, though not all of them. The sample carries 350,000 to 450,000 clones, roughly 86% recorded once. Sequencing was done on a sample of peripheral blood. All receptors derive from a woman aged 55-70 years with COVID-19, enrolled during active disease.

This clone was seen just once. V is TRBV30 and J is TRBJ2-5; D ambiguous. Germline CDR1 and CDR2: GTSNPN and SVGIG (reference sequence). This CDR3 is built from 14 residues. V was trimmed by 5 bases and J by 1 base, leaving 14 bases between them. The chain's CDR3 is CAWDRGTAQETQYF. In DNA, the CDR3 is TGTGCCTGGGATCGCGGCACGGCCCAAGAGACCCAGTACTTC.

The rearrangement uses TRBV5-5 and TRBJ1-4; the match to TRBD1 covers 8 bases. The CDR3 extends over 20 amino acids. V lost 0 bases to trimming and J lost 7 bases; unmatched junction nucleotides: 20. The germline V gene has CDR1 SGHKS and CDR2 YYEKEE (reference sequence). The CDR3 DNA reads TGTGCCAGCAGCTTGGCCCGCGTAGGACAGGGTTGGATGCGGAGTGAAAAACTGTTTTTT. It yields the protein CASSLARVGQGWMRSEKLFF.

This sequence joins TRBV13 and TRBJ2-7; 7 bases line up with TRBD1. This CDR3 has 16 residues. Germline V gene sequence: CDR1 PRHDT, CDR2 FYEKMQ (reference sequence). V lost 5 bases and J lost 7; bases outside the gene matches: 17. The CDR3 DNA reads TGTGCCAGCAGCCCCAGGACGGGGCAGGGGGTATGGGAGCAGTACTTC. The encoded protein is CASSPRTGQGVWEQYF.

This clone was counted a few times. V usage is TRBV5-4 and J usage is TRBJ1-1; weak D call: TRBD1 (5 bases). The length of the CDR3 is 14 residues. The V gene lost 2 bases and the J gene lost 5 bases, with 13 bases spanning the gap. Looked up from germline, CDR1 is SGHNT and CDR2 is YYREEE (reference sequence). CDR3 nucleotides: TGTGCCAGCAGCTTTCCCCAGGGAGGTACTGAAGCTTTCTTT. This codes for CASSFPQGGTEAFF.

The CDR3 protein is CASRGDTQYF. In DNA form, the CDR3 reads TGTGCCAGTCGGGGAGATACGCAGTATTTT. The chain carries TRBV19 and TRBJ2-3; a possible D gene is TRBD2 (5 bases). Trimming took off 8 bases at V and 5 bases at J, with 5 bases between the two ends. CDR3 length equals 10 residues. Germline values: CDR1 LNHDA, CDR2 SQIVND (reference sequence).

The CDR3 nucleotides are TGTGCCAGCAGACCGGGACAGGGAAATCAGCCCCAGCATTTT. This translates into CASRPGQGNQPQHF. V is TRBV2 and J is TRBJ1-5, with 9 bases fitting TRBD1. Germline CDR1 SNHLY, CDR2 FYNNEI. This CDR3 is built from 14 residues. The trim removed 6 bases at V and 4 bases at J, leaving 4 bases unmatched.